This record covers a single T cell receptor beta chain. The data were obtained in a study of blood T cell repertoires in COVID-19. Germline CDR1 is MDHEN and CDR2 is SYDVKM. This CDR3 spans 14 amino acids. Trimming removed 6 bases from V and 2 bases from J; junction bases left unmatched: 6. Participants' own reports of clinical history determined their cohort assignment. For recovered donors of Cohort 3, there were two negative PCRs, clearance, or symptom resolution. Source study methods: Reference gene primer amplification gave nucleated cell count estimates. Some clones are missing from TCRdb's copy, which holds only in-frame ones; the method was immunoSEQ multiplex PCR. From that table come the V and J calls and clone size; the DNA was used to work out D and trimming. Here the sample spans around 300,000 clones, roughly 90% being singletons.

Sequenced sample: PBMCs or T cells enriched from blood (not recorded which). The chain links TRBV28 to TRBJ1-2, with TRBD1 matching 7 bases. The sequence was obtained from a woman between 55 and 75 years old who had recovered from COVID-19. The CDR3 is CASRFPTGNYGYTF. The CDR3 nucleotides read TGTGCCAGCAGGTTTCCGACAGGGAACTATGGCTACACCTTC.